The T cell receptor (beta chain) under discussion was sequenced for a study of T cell responses to AZD1222 COVID-19 vaccine. CDR3 length equals 11 residues. V was shortened by 6 bases and J by 1 base, with 3 bases between the two germline ends. Overall study findings and caveats: Among AZD1222 vaccinees, only six were seropositive at baseline.

As concerns this clone: No antigen is known for it. Other DNA sequences in the sample encode the same CDR3.

TCRdb's table, derived via immunoSEQ multiplex PCR, lists solely in-frame clones and lacks some. This sample has around 110,000 clones, with 75% to 90% found just once. This chain connects TRBV12-3 or TRBV12-4 to TRBJ2-5; D unresolved. The sequencing used peripheral blood, collected on day 0 of MenACWY control vaccination. The TCR comes from an adult in good health. The CDR3, as DNA: TGTGCCAGCAGCCTCCAAGAGACCCAGTACTTC. Amino acid sequence: CASSLQETQYF.